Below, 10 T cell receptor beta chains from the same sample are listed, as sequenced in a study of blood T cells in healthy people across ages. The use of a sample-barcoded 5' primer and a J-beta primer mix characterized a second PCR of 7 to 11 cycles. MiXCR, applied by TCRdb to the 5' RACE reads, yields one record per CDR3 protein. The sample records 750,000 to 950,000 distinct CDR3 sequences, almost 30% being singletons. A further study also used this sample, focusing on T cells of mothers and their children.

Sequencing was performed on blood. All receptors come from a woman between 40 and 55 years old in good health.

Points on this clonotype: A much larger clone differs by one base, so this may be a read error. CDR3 DNA sequence: TGCAGTGCTACCGACAGGGGAGAATACGTGCAGTACTTC. Its translation is CSATDRGEYVQYF. The chain joins TRBV20-1 to TRBJ2-5, with 8 bases that match TRBD1. The germline V gene encodes CDR1 DFQATT and CDR2 SNEGSKA (reference sequence). The CDR3 is made up of 13 amino acids. After removal of 4 bases from V and 11 bases from J, the junction contained 12 bases not matched to a gene.

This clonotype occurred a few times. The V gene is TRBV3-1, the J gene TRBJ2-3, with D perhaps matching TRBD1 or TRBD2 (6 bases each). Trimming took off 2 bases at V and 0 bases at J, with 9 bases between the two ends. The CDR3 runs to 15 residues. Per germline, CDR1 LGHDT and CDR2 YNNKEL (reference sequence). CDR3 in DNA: TGTGCCAGCAGCCAACTGGGGGGCAGCACAGATACGCAGTATTTT. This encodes CASSQLGGSTDTQYF.

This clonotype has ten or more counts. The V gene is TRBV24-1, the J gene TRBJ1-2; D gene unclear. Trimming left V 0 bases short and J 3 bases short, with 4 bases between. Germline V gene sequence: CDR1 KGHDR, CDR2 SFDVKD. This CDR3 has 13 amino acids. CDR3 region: CATSDLPDYGYTF. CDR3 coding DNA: TGTGCCACCAGTGATTTGCCTGACTATGGCTACACCTTC.

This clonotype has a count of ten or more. The CDR3 spells CASSGTSGPSYEQYF. For the CDR3, the DNA is TGTGCCAGCAGTGGGACTAGCGGACCCTCCTACGAGCAGTACTTC. The chain links TRBV6-6 to TRBJ2-7; 11 nucleotides agree with TRBD2. This CDR3 contains 15 residues. V was pared by 5 bases and J by 0 bases, with 3 bases of the junction left unmatched. CDR1 and CDR2 (germline): MNHNY, SVGAGI (reference sequence).

The CDR3 loop is CASSLRLAGLTDTQYF. Written as DNA, the CDR3 is TGTGCCAGCAGTCTAAGACTAGCGGGACTCACAGATACGCAGTATTTT. The J gene is TRBJ2-3, the V gene TRBV2; 11 positions agree with TRBD2. V lost 5 bases to trimming and J lost 2 bases; unmatched junction nucleotides: 6. CDR3 length equals 16 residues. Germline V gene data show CDR1 as SNHLY and CDR2 as FYNNEI.

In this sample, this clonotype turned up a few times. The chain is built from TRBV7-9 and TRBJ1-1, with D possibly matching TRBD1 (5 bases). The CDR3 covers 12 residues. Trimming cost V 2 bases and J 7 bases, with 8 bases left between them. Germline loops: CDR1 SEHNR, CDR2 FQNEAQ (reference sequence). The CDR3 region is CASSLPGGEAFF. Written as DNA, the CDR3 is TGTGCCAGCAGCTTACCCGGGGGTGAAGCTTTCTTT.

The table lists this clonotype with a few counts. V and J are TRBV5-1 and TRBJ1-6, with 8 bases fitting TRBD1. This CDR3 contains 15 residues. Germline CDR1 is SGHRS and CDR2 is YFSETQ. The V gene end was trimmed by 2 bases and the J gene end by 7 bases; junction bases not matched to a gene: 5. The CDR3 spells CASSFGQGGNSPLHF. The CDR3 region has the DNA TGCGCCAGCAGCTTCGGACAGGGTGGGAATTCACCCCTCCACTTT. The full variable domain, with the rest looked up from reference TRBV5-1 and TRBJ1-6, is KAGVTQTPRYLIKTRGQQVTLSCSPISGHRSVSWYQQTPGQGLQFLFEYFSETQRNKGNFPGRFSGRQFSNSRSEMNVSTLELGDSALYLCASSFGQGGNSPLHFGNGTRLTVT.

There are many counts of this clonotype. CDR3 sequence reads: CASSKGQALTYEQYF. As DNA, the CDR3 is TGTGCCAGCAGTAAAGGACAGGCCCTAACCTACGAGCAGTACTTC. The chain recombines TRBV5-5 with TRBJ2-7, with TRBD1 matching 7 bases. J lost 2 bases, V lost 5 bases, and 10 bases had no gene match. In germline, CDR1 is SGHKS, CDR2 YYEKEE (reference sequence). This CDR3 comprises 15 residues. Complete variable domain (other parts from reference TRBV5-5 and TRBJ2-7): DAGVTQSPTHLIKTRGQQVTLRCSPISGHKSVSWYQQVLGQGPQFIFQYYEKEERGRGNFPDRFSARQFPNYSSELNVNALLLGDSALYLCASSKGQALTYEQYFGPGTRLTVT.

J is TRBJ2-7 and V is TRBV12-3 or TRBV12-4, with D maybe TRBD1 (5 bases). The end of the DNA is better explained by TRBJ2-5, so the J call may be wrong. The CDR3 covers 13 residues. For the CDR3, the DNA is TGTGCCAGCAGTTTGTGGCAGGGAGAGACCCAGTACTTC. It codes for CASSLWQGETQYF.

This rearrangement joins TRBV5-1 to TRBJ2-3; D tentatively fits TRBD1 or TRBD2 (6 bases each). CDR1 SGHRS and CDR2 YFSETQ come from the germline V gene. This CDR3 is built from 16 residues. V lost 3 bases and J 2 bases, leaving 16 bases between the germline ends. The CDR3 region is CASSWGTGAPTDTQYF. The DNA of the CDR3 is TGCGCCAGCAGCTGGGGAACGGGGGCCCCCACAGATACGCAGTATTTT.